The next 12 T cell receptor beta chains were all read from a single sample in a study of beta chain features in type 1 diabetes. Every isolated RNA sample was fully reverse transcribed, so sequencing captured expressed TCRB transcripts. Method: immunoSEQ multiplex PCR; TCRdb's copy keeps in-frame clones and lacks some. The repertoire holds around 450,000 clones, with about 10% as singletons. The sequencing sample was made of naive CD4+ T cells from blood. The receptor source for this set is a young woman in good health.

This clone was counted between two and nine times. The rearrangement links TRBV7-2 to TRBJ2-1, with 7 bases identical to TRBD1. Germline V lookup: CDR1 SGHTA, CDR2 FQGNSA. V gave up 4 bases and J gave up 5 bases; unmatched junction bases: 14. The CDR3 has 17 amino acids. This CDR3 is CASSSPEMGDRHNEQFF. In nucleotides, the CDR3 is TGTGCCAGCAGCTCCCCTGAGATGGGGGACAGACACAATGAGCAGTTCTTC.

As DNA, the CDR3 is TGTGCCAGCAGCCCTGGGGGCGGTAGGGCCACAGATACGCAGTATTTT. This encodes CASSPGGGRATDTQYF. The J gene is TRBJ2-3, the V gene TRBV7-2, with a weak D call TRBD1 (6 bases). The V end lost 5 bases, the J end lost 2 bases, and 17 bases lay between the germline ends. Germline V gene lookup returns CDR1 SGHTA and CDR2 FQGNSA. CDR3 length: 16 residues.

This clone came up a few times. This rearrangement joins TRBV28 to TRBJ2-7; 9 bases map to TRBD1. The CDR3 is 18 residues long. In germline, CDR1 is MDHEN, CDR2 SYDVKM. V was pared by 3 bases and J by 0 bases, with 12 bases of the junction left unmatched. CDR3 sequence: CASSFTPTGGDLSYEQYV. In DNA form, the CDR3 reads TGTGCCAGCAGTTTTACCCCGACAGGGGGAGACCTCTCCTACGAGCAGTACGTC.

The genes are TRBV5-6 and TRBJ2-7; 7 bases match TRBD1. Germline CDR1 is SGHDT and CDR2 is YYEEEE. The V segment lost 2 bases and the J segment 3 bases; nucleotides outside the gene matches: 5. The CDR3 runs 14 residues. This CDR3 is CASSFWDSHYEQYV. The DNA of the CDR3 is TGTGCCAGCAGCTTCTGGGACAGCCACTACGAGCAGTACGTC.

The chain recombines TRBV9 with TRBJ2-2; D might be TRBD1 or TRBD2, each matching 6 bases. Germline values: CDR1 SGDLS, CDR2 YYNGEE. CDR3 size: 15 residues. V was pared by 4 bases and J by 4 bases, with 14 bases between. The CDR3 bases are TGTGCCAGCAGCTCCCGGGGGCGTAGCACCGGGGAGCTGTTTTTT. It encodes CASSSRGRSTGELFF.

The V and J genes are TRBV9 and TRBJ2-2, with 7 bases matching TRBD2. V dropped 3 bases and J dropped 1; count of bases not matched to a gene: 6. From germline, CDR1 is SGDLS and CDR2 YYNGEE. The CDR3 is 16 amino acids. In nucleotides, the CDR3 is TGTGCCAGCAGCGGGCGGGGACTACTGAACACCGGGGAGCTGTTTTTT. Its protein product is CASSGRGLLNTGELFF.

J is TRBJ1-5 and V is TRBV29-1; 7 bases align to TRBD1. The CDR3 contains 12 residues. Germline trimming cut 6 bases from V and 4 bases from J; bases unmatched to any gene: 3. Germline CDR1 reads SQVTM; CDR2 reads ANQGSEA. The CDR3 is CSVGQYNQPQHF. The CDR3 region has the DNA TGCAGCGTGGGACAGTATAATCAGCCCCAGCATTTT.

This clone has only a few counts. The gene calls are TRBV18 and TRBJ2-5, with TRBD2 as a possible D gene (5 bases). V was trimmed by 6 bases and J by 5 bases, leaving 16 bases between them. Germline V gives CDR1 KGHSH, CDR2 LQKENI. The CDR3 runs 14 residues. CDR3 amino acids: CASSGQGSGETQYF. The CDR3 DNA follows: TGTGCCAGCTCCGGGCAAGGGTCGGGGGAGACCCAGTACTTC.

The chain links TRBV10-3 to TRBJ2-3; 8 bases are a match to TRBD1. The junction had 7 bases not matched to a gene; V was cut back by 4 bases and J by 4 bases. From germline, CDR1 is ENHRY and CDR2 SYGVKD. The CDR3 is made up of 15 amino acids. The CDR3 sequence: CAISGQGAVADTQYF. The CDR3 bases are TGTGCCATCAGTGGGCAGGGGGCAGTCGCAGATACGCAGTATTTT.

This clone was observed a few times. The V and J genes are TRBV7-2 and TRBJ1-5, with a tentative D call TRBD1 (5 bases). The CDR3 length is 13 residues. Per germline, CDR1 SGHTA and CDR2 FQGNSA. The V gene lost 1 base and the J gene lost 5 bases, with 6 bases spanning the gap. The CDR3 loop is CASSLGRDQPQHF. CDR3 in DNA: TGTGCCAGCAGCTTAGGCAGGGATCAGCCCCAGCATTTT.

This clone has a handful of counts. J is TRBJ2-3 and V is TRBV21-1. TRBV21-1 corresponds to a pseudogene. CDR3 size: 15 residues. This chain's CDR3 is CASSKRAPVEDTQYF. The DNA of the CDR3 is TGTGCCAGCAGCAAAAGGGCCCCCGTGGAAGATACGCAGTATTTT.

The chain couples TRBV14 to TRBJ1-1; no reliable D call. Germline V gene lookup returns CDR1 SGHDN and CDR2 FVKESK. The length of the CDR3 is 14 residues. The V gene lost 2 bases and the J gene lost 5 bases, with 12 bases spanning the gap. The CDR3 coding sequence is TGTGCCAGCAGCCAATTTGCTATGGGAACTGAAGCTTTCTTT. Translated, it gives CASSQFAMGTEAFF.